Below are 29 T cell receptor beta chains sequenced from a single sample in a study of a mutant IDH1 vaccine in newly diagnosed glioma. These receptors have no known antigen. Repertoires were generated with immunoSEQ multiplex PCR, while TCRdb's copy carries only in-frame clones and drops some. The data contain some 60,000 clones, roughly four fifths of them singletons. Indicated time point: week 47, end of study. One vaccine dose held 300 ug of mutant IDH1 20-mer peptide and came with topical imiquimod. Sequenced material: PBMCs, taken from a glioma patient whose treatment included an IDH1 peptide vaccine. All receptors come from a man aged 25-40 years with glioma.

V is TRBV6-6 and J is TRBJ2-5, with 7 bases fitting TRBD1. TRBJ2-7 matches the DNA end more closely, so the J call is doubtful. This CDR3 spans 14 amino acids. Germline CDR1 and CDR2: MNHNY and SVGAGI (reference sequence). The CDR3 sequence: CASSYRDRAYEQYF. DNA for the CDR3: TGTGCCAGCAGTTACCGGGACAGAGCTTACGAGCAGTACTTC.

The CDR3: CATSRDWGSGNTIYF. The CDR3 DNA reads TGTGCCACCAGCAGAGATTGGGGGTCTGGAAACACCATATATTTT. The J gene is TRBJ1-3, the V gene TRBV15; maybe TRBD1 (5 bases). V shed 0 bases and J shed 1 base, with 7 bases lying between them. Looked up from germline, CDR1 is LNHNV and CDR2 is YYDKDF (reference sequence). The CDR3 loop spans 15 amino acids.

This chain joins TRBV29-1 and TRBJ2-1; D perhaps matches TRBD2 (7 bases). V was clipped by 5 bases and J by 12 bases, with 20 bases between them. This CDR3 has 13 residues. From germline, CDR1 is SQVTM and CDR2 ANQGSEA. CDR3 residues: CSVQRGGLQGQFF. CDR3 coding DNA: TGCAGCGTTCAAAGGGGGGGCCTGCAAGGGCAGTTCTTC.

The chain has TRBV7-9 and TRBJ2-5; 8 bases map to TRBD1. This CDR3 is 13 amino acids long. In germline, CDR1 is SEHNR, CDR2 FQNEAQ (reference sequence). Trimming removed 5 bases from V and 5 bases from J; junction bases left unmatched: 4. CDR3 sequence reads: CASSRTGRETQYF. CDR3 DNA: TGTGCCAGCAGCCGGACAGGGCGGGAGACCCAGTACTTC. The full variable domain, rest sourced from reference TRBV7-9 and TRBJ2-5, is DTGVSQNPRHKITKRGQNVTFRCDPISEHNRLYWYRQTLGQGPEFLTYFQNEAQLEKSRLLSDRFSAERPKGSFSTLEIQRTEQGDSAMYLCASSRTGRETQYFGPGTRLLVL.

The chain has TRBV7-9 and TRBJ2-7; D uncertain. Germline V gene lookup returns CDR1 SEHNR and CDR2 FQNEAQ (reference sequence). Trimming shortened V by 8 bases and J by 4 bases, and 12 bases separated the two germline ends. CDR3 length: 12 residues. CDR3 in amino acids: CASRPTGYEQYF. The CDR3 DNA sequence: TGTGCCAGCCGACCCACGGGTTACGAGCAGTACTTC.

The V call is TRBV6-6, the J call TRBJ1-2, with a weak D call TRBD1 (6 bases). The CDR3 totals 13 residues. The ends were cut back, 5 bases at V and 7 bases at J, with 14 bases in the middle. CDR1 and CDR2 from the germline V gene are MNHNY and SVGAGI (reference sequence). The CDR3 region has the DNA TGTGCCAGCAGTCTACAGGGTTTCGCTGGCTACACCTTC. Protein: CASSLQGFAGYTF.

The chain joins TRBV4-1 to TRBJ1-1, with D possibly matching TRBD1 (5 bases). Germline V lookup: CDR1 MGHRA, CDR2 YSYEKL. Between the trimmed V and J ends, which lost 0 bases and 6 bases, there was a span of 20 bases. CDR3 length: 17 amino acids. CDR3 loop: CASSQDASRGGDPEAFF. CDR3 DNA: TGCGCCAGCAGCCAAGATGCGAGCCGGGGCGGAGACCCTGAAGCTTTCTTT.

The gene calls are TRBV6-5 and TRBJ2-6; no definite D call. CDR1 is MNHEY and CDR2 is SVGAGI in the germline V gene. The CDR3 runs 16 residues. The ends were cut back, 2 bases at V and 3 bases at J, with 11 bases in the middle. The CDR3 DNA is TGTGCCAGCAGTTACGGTGGAGACTTTGGGGCCAACGTCCTGACTTTC. Translated, it gives CASSYGGDFGANVLTF.

This clone has more than one count but fewer than ten. The chain employs TRBV2 and TRBJ1-4; D remains unclear. Germline values: CDR1 SNHLY, CDR2 FYNNEI. Trimming cost V 6 bases and J 8 bases, with 19 bases left between them. The CDR3 extends over 15 amino acids. The CDR3 DNA follows: TGTGCCAGCAGCCAGGAGGGCCTCGACTGGGAAAAACTGTTTTTT. Its protein is CASSQEGLDWEKLFF.

The V call is TRBV27, the J call TRBJ1-4; 8 nucleotides agree with TRBD1. The germline V gene has CDR1 MNHEY and CDR2 SMNVEV (reference sequence). This CDR3 contains 17 residues. V lost 5 bases and J lost 2; bases outside the gene matches: 10. Here the CDR3 reads CASSPRTGKSTNEKLFF. The CDR3 DNA reads TGTGCCAGCAGTCCCCGGACAGGGAAGTCCACTAATGAAAAACTGTTTTTT.

V is TRBV20-1 and J is TRBJ2-1; no definite D call. With 5 bases removed from V and 5 bases from J, the gap between germline ends came to 4 bases. The CDR3 contains 10 residues. Germline CDR1 DFQATT, CDR2 SNEGSKA (reference sequence). In DNA form, the CDR3 reads TGCAGTGCTCTCCACAATGAGCAGTTCTTC. Amino acid sequence: CSALHNEQFF.

This clone was seen just once. The gene calls are TRBV5-1 and TRBJ2-3; D is unclear. The CDR3 is made up of 14 amino acids. In germline, CDR1 is SGHRS, CDR2 YFSETQ. The ends were cut back, 3 bases at V and 5 bases at J, with 13 bases in the middle. The CDR3 is CASSSPPPLDTQYF. The CDR3 nucleotides are TGCGCCAGCAGCTCCCCCCCTCCCCTAGATACGCAGTATTTT.

As DNA, the CDR3 is TGTGCCAGCAGCAGATACAATGAGCAGTTCTTC. It encodes CASSRYNEQFF. This sequence joins TRBV6-1 and TRBJ2-1; no clear D gene. The CDR3 is 11 amino acids. Germline loops: CDR1 MNHNS, CDR2 SASEGT. Trimming removed 6 bases at V and 4 bases at J, with 4 bases between.

The chain uses TRBV18 and TRBJ1-1, with 7 bases aligning to TRBD1. CDR3 size: 14 residues. Germline V gene sequence: CDR1 KGHSH, CDR2 LQKENI. The ends lost 4 bases at V and 1 base at J; junction bases unmatched: 3. Here the CDR3 reads CASSRQGANTEAFF. The DNA of the CDR3 is TGTGCCAGCTCACGACAGGGAGCGAACACTGAAGCTTTCTTT.

The chain has TRBV10-2 and TRBJ2-6, with D possibly being TRBD1 (6 bases). V lost 8 bases and J lost 0, with 11 bases in between. This CDR3 is built from 15 residues. Germline V gives CDR1 WSHSY, CDR2 SAAADI. CDR3 sequence (DNA): TGCGCCAGCTCCCTAGGGGGCTCTGGGGCCAACGTCCTGACTTTC. Its translation: CASSLGGSGANVLTF.

V is TRBV6-6 and J is TRBJ1-2; D unclear. CDR3 length: 15 residues. The V gene lost 0 bases and the J gene lost 4 bases, with 12 bases spanning the gap. CDR1 and CDR2 from the germline V gene are MNHNY and SVGAGI (reference sequence). CDR3 nucleotides: TGTGCCAGCAGTTACTCCCCTCGTGAGTCCTATGGCTACACCTTC. It specifies CASSYSPRESYGYTF.

The J gene is TRBJ2-7, the V gene TRBV4-1; a weak D match, TRBD1 (5 bases). There are 16 residues in the CDR3. Trimming pared 1 base from V and 2 bases from J, leaving 15 bases between. Germline V lookup: CDR1 MGHRA, CDR2 YSYEKL. In DNA form, the CDR3 reads TGCGCCAGCAGCCAAGTGTGGGGCAGGGAAACCTACGAGCAGTACTTC. Translating it yields CASSQVWGRETYEQYF.

The rearrangement joins TRBV29-1 to TRBJ2-1; 7 positions agree with TRBD2. This CDR3 region has 16 residues. CDR1 and CDR2 from the germline V gene are SQVTM and ANQGSEA. V gave up 0 bases and J gave up 0 bases; unmatched junction bases: 5. The CDR3 DNA reads as TGCAGCGTTGAAGATGGGGAGGGGAGCTCCTACAATGAGCAGTTCTTC. Its protein product is CSVEDGEGSSYNEQFF.

The chain uses TRBV5-5 and TRBJ1-5, with D tentatively TRBD1 (6 bases). This CDR3 is built from 15 residues. Per germline, CDR1 SGHKS and CDR2 YYEKEE (reference sequence). Trimming removed 1 base from V and 3 bases from J, with 11 bases in between. CDR3 sequence: CASSLLGGDNQPQHF. CDR3 nucleotides: TGTGCCAGCAGCTTGCTAGGGGGAGACAATCAGCCCCAGCATTTT.

The rearrangement links TRBV7-9 to TRBJ2-1, with 7 bases aligning to TRBD2. Germline V gene data show CDR1 as SEHNR and CDR2 as FQNEAQ (reference sequence). The CDR3 has 18 amino acids. The trim removed 2 bases at V and 5 bases at J, leaving 15 bases unmatched. Here the CDR3 reads CASSLTGGTRSINNEQFF. The DNA for the CDR3 is TGTGCCAGCAGCTTAACGGGGGGAACACGGTCAATAAACAATGAGCAGTTCTTC. Combining the CDR3 with reference TRBV7-9 and TRBJ2-1 gives the whole variable domain DTGVSQNPRHKITKRGQNVTFRCDPISEHNRLYWYRQTLGQGPEFLTYFQNEAQLEKSRLLSDRFSAERPKGSFSTLEIQRTEQGDSAMYLCASSLTGGTRSINNEQFFGPGTRLTVL.

Only a few counts were recorded for this clone. This chain joins TRBV5-1 and TRBJ1-1, with D maybe TRBD1 (5 bases). Deletions cut 4 bases from V and 5 bases from J, with 18 bases between. The CDR3 contains 15 residues. CDR1 and CDR2 (germline): SGHRS, YFSETQ. As DNA, the CDR3 is TGCGCCAGCAGCCAGGGACGGCGTCGGGGTACTGAAGCTTTCTTT. Translated: CASSQGRRRGTEAFF.

The chain carries TRBV25-1 and TRBJ2-2, with 8 bases lining up with TRBD1. Germline CDR1 and CDR2: MGHDK and SYGVNS. J lost 5 bases, V lost 6 bases, and 5 bases had no gene match. The CDR3 is 14 residues long. CDR3 coding DNA: TGTGCCAGCAGCAGGACAGGGTATACCGGGGAGCTGTTTTTT. Translated, it gives CASSRTGYTGELFF.

This CDR3 reads CASSENREAFF. The CDR3 nucleotides read TGTGCCAGTAGTGAAAACAGGGAAGCTTTCTTT. The chain recombines TRBV19 with TRBJ1-1; D perhaps matches TRBD1 (5 bases). Germline V lookup: CDR1 LNHDA, CDR2 SQIVND (reference sequence). The CDR3 loop spans 11 amino acids. V lost 5 bases, J lost 8 bases, and 9 bases lay in between.

This rearrangement joins TRBV6-1 to TRBJ2-7, with 10 bases matching TRBD2. CDR3 length equals 15 residues. V trimming: 6 bases; J trimming: 0 bases; junction bases outside the gene matches: 5. Germline V CDR1 and CDR2: MNHNS, SASEGT. For the CDR3, the DNA is TGTGCCAGCAGACTGCTAGCGGGGGACTCCTACGAGCAGTACTTC. It yields the protein CASRLLAGDSYEQYF.

The rearrangement uses TRBV18 and TRBJ1-1; the D is unclear. The CDR3 contains 14 residues. Germline loops: CDR1 KGHSH, CDR2 LQKENI. With 5 bases removed from V and 4 bases from J, the gap between germline ends came to 14 bases. The CDR3 loop reads CASSASDGRTEAFF. CDR3 DNA sequence: TGTGCCAGCTCAGCTTCGGACGGTCGCACTGAAGCTTTCTTT. The full variable domain, with the rest looked up from reference TRBV18 and TRBJ1-1, is NAGVMQNPRHLVRRRGQEARLRCSPMKGHSHVYWYRQLPEEGLKFMVYLQKENIIDESGMPKERFSAEFPKEGPSILRIQQVVRGDSAAYFCASSASDGRTEAFFGQGTRLTVV.

The chain couples TRBV4-1 to TRBJ2-5; D may correspond to TRBD1 or TRBD2 (5 bases each). The DNA matches TRBJ2-7 better at its end, which makes the J call doubtful. In germline, CDR1 is MGHRA, CDR2 YSYEKL. This CDR3 spans 14 amino acids. DNA for the CDR3: TGCGCCAGCAGCCAATTAACCGGGACGCACGAGCAGTACTTC. Translation: CASSQLTGTHEQYF.

The rearrangement joins TRBV18 to TRBJ2-7, with 10 bases aligning to TRBD1. The ends lost 3 bases at V and 7 bases at J; junction bases unmatched: 6. Germline-derived CDR1 and CDR2 are KGHSH and LQKENI. The CDR3 spans 14 residues. The CDR3 is CASSPSGQGREQYF. The CDR3 DNA follows: TGTGCCAGCTCACCCTCGGGACAGGGGAGAGAGCAGTACTTC.

V gene TRBV11-2 combines with J gene TRBJ2-1; the D is unclear. Germline lookup yields CDR1 SGHAT and CDR2 FQNNGV. V gave up 2 bases and J gave up 6 bases, with 17 bases separating them. The CDR3 loop spans 16 amino acids. CDR3 amino acids: CASSLTPGSPPNEQFF. CDR3 nucleotide sequence: TGTGCCAGCAGCTTAACCCCAGGATCCCCCCCCAATGAGCAGTTCTTC.

V and J are TRBV29-1 and TRBJ2-7, with 8 bases identical to TRBD2. Germline CDR1 reads SQVTM; CDR2 reads ANQGSEA. The CDR3 contains 13 residues. Trimming took 4 bases from V and 6 from J; bases not matched to a gene: 8. The CDR3 sequence: CSVVETSVGEQYF. CDR3 in DNA: TGCAGCGTTGTTGAGACTAGCGTTGGCGAGCAGTACTTC.